Reported below is one T cell receptor (beta chain). The antigen is not known. These data originate in a study of cytomegalovirus exposure and HLA in healthy donors. Study observations and caveats: TCR beta sequences reportedly predicted most subjects' HLA-A and HLA-B alleles accurately. Other equally common chains were less clonally expanded than HLA-associated TCR beta chains, a later analysis showed.

The V end was cut by 0 bases, the J end by 3 bases, with 15 bases between. The CDR3 runs 16 residues. Germline V gene sequence: CDR1 MNHNS, CDR2 SASEGT. Both 60 Vbeta primers and 13 Jbeta primers went into the PCR. Profiled with immunoSEQ multiplex PCR; TCRdb holds only in-frame clones, not every one. The top ten hold over 5% of the sample, which has some 54,000 clones, more than 75% seen once. This TCR was sampled from a male donor in good health and CMV-seronegative. Source material: PBMCs. The V gene is TRBV6-1, the J gene TRBJ2-7, with a possible D match to TRBD1 (7 bases). In nucleotides, the CDR3 is TGTGCCAGCAGTGAAGCGCGGGGCAGGGGGTTCTACGAGCAGTACTTC. This sequence encodes CASSEARGRGFYEQYF.